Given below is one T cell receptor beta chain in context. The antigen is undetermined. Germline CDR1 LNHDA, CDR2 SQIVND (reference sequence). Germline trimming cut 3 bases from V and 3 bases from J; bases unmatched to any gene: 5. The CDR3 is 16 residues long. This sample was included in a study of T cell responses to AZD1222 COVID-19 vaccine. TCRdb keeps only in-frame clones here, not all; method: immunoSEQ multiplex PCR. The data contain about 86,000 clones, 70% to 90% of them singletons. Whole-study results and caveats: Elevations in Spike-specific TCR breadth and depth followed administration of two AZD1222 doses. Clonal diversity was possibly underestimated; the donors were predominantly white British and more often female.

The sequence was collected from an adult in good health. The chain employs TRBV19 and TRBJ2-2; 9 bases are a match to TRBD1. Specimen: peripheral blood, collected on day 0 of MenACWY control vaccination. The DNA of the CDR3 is TGTGCCAGTAGTATCCCGACAGGGGGGGACACCGGGGAGCTGTTTTTT. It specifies CASSIPTGGDTGELFF.